This T cell receptor (beta chain) was identified in a study of blood T cell repertoires in COVID-19. On the study more broadly: Both acute and convalescent COVID-19 samples were obtained from the United States, Italy and Spain. Sample material is recorded as cDNA or gDNA derived from T cells, B-cell-depleted T cells, or PBMCs.

This table comes from immunoSEQ multiplex PCR, and its TCRdb copy is limited to in-frame clones, with some not included. The data hold more than 200,000 clones, with around 90% observed a single time. This CDR3 is 14 amino acids long. V lost 3 bases, J lost 0 bases, and 2 bases stayed unmatched. Germline assignment: CDR1 MDHEN and CDR2 SYDVKM. What was sequenced was PBMCs or T cells enriched from blood (not recorded which). The TCR was taken from a woman aged 45-65 years who had recovered from COVID-19. V is TRBV28 and J is TRBJ2-7, with TRBD2 matching 7 bases. The CDR3 sequence is CASSLSSGSYEQYF. CDR3 in DNA: TGTGCCAGCAGTTTGTCTAGCGGCTCCTACGAGCAGTACTTC.